These 8 T cell receptor beta chains share one sample of origin, sequenced in a study of T cells after somatic rescue of genetic block. Sequencing was performed with immunoSEQ multiplex PCR; in TCRdb, only in-frame clones are kept and a portion is missing. The table includes tens of thousands of clones, roughly 92% detected once. The specimen sequenced was peripheral blood mononuclear cells (PBMCs). The receptor source for this set is a man aged 35 to 55.

The V call is TRBV27, the J call TRBJ2-7; 9 positions agree with TRBD1. Germline lookup yields CDR1 MNHEY and CDR2 SMNVEV (reference sequence). V trimming: 5 bases; J trimming: 3 bases; junction bases outside the gene matches: 2. The length of the CDR3 is 13 residues. For the CDR3, the DNA is TGTGCCAGCAGTCCGACAGGGGGCTACGAGCAGTACTTC. Protein: CASSPTGGYEQYF.

This clone was seen only once. This sequence joins TRBV6-6 and TRBJ1-6, with 8 positions matching TRBD1. Germline V gene data show CDR1 as MNHNY and CDR2 as SVGAGI (reference sequence). V lost 6 bases, J lost 9 bases, and 7 bases stayed unmatched. This CDR3 contains 14 residues. CDR3 nucleotide sequence: TGTGCCAGCAGACCTGGGACAGGTCCTTCACCCCTCCACTTT. Translation: CASRPGTGPSPLHF.

This clone was seen just once. The chain links TRBV6-1 to TRBJ2-1, with TRBD1 identical over 9 bases. Germline loops: CDR1 MNHNS, CDR2 SASEGT. This CDR3 is 15 amino acids long. V gave up 2 bases and J gave up 9 bases; unmatched junction bases: 8. The CDR3 region has the DNA TGTGCCAGCAGTGAACACGACAGGGGGTCAAGTGAGCAGTTCTTC. Its translation is CASSEHDRGSSEQFF.

V and J are TRBV28 and TRBJ1-4; no firm D call. Per the germline V gene, CDR1 is MDHEN and CDR2 is SYDVKM. The V gene lost 2 bases and the J gene lost 0 bases, with 7 bases spanning the gap. The CDR3 totals 15 residues. The CDR3 sequence: CASSLGVATNEKLFF. CDR3 coding DNA: TGTGCCAGCAGTTTAGGGGTTGCAACTAATGAAAAACTGTTTTTT.

The rearrangement uses TRBV28 and TRBJ2-7, with D hard to call. The germline gives CDR1 MDHEN, CDR2 SYDVKM. The CDR3 loop spans 14 amino acids. Trimming pared 6 bases from V and 3 bases from J, leaving 15 bases between. The CDR3 sequence is CASSFPHGYYEQYF. DNA of the CDR3: TGTGCCAGCAGCTTCCCCCACGGTTACTACGAGCAGTACTTC.

This clone is a singleton in its sample. The CDR3 sequence is CASSLESGRLSYEQYF. The CDR3 DNA follows: TGTGCCAGCAGCTTAGAAAGCGGGAGACTATCCTACGAGCAGTACTTC. This chain joins TRBV5-4 and TRBJ2-7; 8 bases align to TRBD2. CDR3 length: 16 residues. The J segment lost 1 base and the V segment lost 2 bases, leaving 8 bases of the junction unmatched. The V gene's germline CDR1 is SGHNT and CDR2 YYREEE (reference sequence).

The chain recombines TRBV6-5 with TRBJ1-4; the D is unclear. Germline values: CDR1 MNHEY, CDR2 SVGAGI. Trimming took off 6 bases at V and 6 bases at J, with 11 bases between the two ends. This CDR3 has 13 amino acids. The CDR3 nucleotides are TGTGCCAGCAGACCCTGGCGGGATGAAAAACTGTTTTTT. This encodes CASRPWRDEKLFF.

The chain links TRBV5-6 to TRBJ2-3; no clear D gene. Trimming shortened V by 3 bases and J by 2 bases, and 13 bases separated the two germline ends. The CDR3 is 15 residues long. The germline gives CDR1 SGHDT, CDR2 YYEEEE. This chain's CDR3 is CASSSWWDPTDTQYF. DNA of the CDR3: TGTGCCAGCAGCTCGTGGTGGGATCCCACAGATACGCAGTATTTT. Using reference TRBV5-6 and TRBJ2-3 for the parts outside the CDR3, the full variable domain is DAGVTQSPTHLIKTRGQQVTLRCSPKSGHDTVSWYQQALGQGPQFIFQYYEEEERQRGNFPDRFSGHQFPNYSSELNVNALLLGDSALYLCASSSWWDPTDTQYFGPGTRLTVL.